One sample yielded the 9 T cell receptor beta chains listed below, sequenced in a study of control samples from healthy donors and cancer patients. Repertoires were generated with immunoSEQ multiplex PCR, while TCRdb's copy carries only in-frame clones and drops some. The profile shows several thousand clones, 77% of them singletons. The sequenced material came from formalin-fixed, paraffin-embedded tissue. The receptors come from a female donor with melanoma.

The V call is TRBV4-1, the J call TRBJ2-4; 9 bases line up with TRBD1. With 4 bases clipped from V and 6 bases from J, the junction kept 7 bases outside the gene matches. Germline lookup yields CDR1 MGHRA and CDR2 YSYEKL. The CDR3 has 15 residues. The CDR3 reads CASSPRDREGNIQYF. The CDR3 nucleotides read TGCGCCAGCAGCCCCCGGGACAGGGAGGGAAACATTCAGTACTTC.

This chain joins TRBV25-1 and TRBJ1-5; 10 positions agree with TRBD1. This CDR3 region has 15 residues. Germline loops: CDR1 MGHDK, CDR2 SYGVNS. J lost 3 bases, V lost 3 bases, and 2 bases had no gene match. In DNA, the CDR3 is TGTGCCAGCAGTGATGACAGGGGGCCCAATCAGCCCCAGCATTTT. Translating it yields CASSDDRGPNQPQHF.

The chain is built from TRBV11-2 and TRBJ2-5; D tentatively fits TRBD1 or TRBD2 (6 bases each). Germline CDR1 reads SGHAT; CDR2 reads FQNNGV. Deletions cut 5 bases from V and 2 bases from J, with 15 bases between. This CDR3 region has 15 residues. CDR3 protein: CASSRGGSGQETQYF. The CDR3 DNA sequence: TGTGCCAGCAGCCGAGGGGGTAGCGGACAAGAGACCCAGTACTTC.

This sequence joins TRBV5-4 and TRBJ2-3; TRBD2 might be the D (5 bases). CDR1 is SGHNT, CDR2 YYREEE, per germline (reference sequence). Deletions cut 0 bases from V and 5 bases from J, with 13 bases between. The CDR3 runs to 15 residues. The CDR3 here is CASSLAMRAGDTQYF. In nucleotides, the CDR3 is TGTGCCAGCAGCTTGGCGATGCGGGCTGGAGATACGCAGTATTTT.

This chain connects TRBV19 to TRBJ1-5; D is uncertain. Trimming removed 4 bases from V and 0 bases from J, with 16 bases in between. The CDR3 extends over 17 amino acids. Per germline, CDR1 LNHDA and CDR2 SQIVND (reference sequence). The CDR3 DNA is TGTGCCAGTAGTACAGGTGATCTGGGTGGTAGCAATCAGCCCCAGCATTTT. Translating gives CASSTGDLGGSNQPQHF.

This chain uses TRBV7-2 with TRBJ2-7; D is unresolved. V was trimmed by 5 bases and J by 0 bases, leaving 5 bases between them. This CDR3 comprises 12 residues. Germline V lookup: CDR1 SGHTA, CDR2 FQGNSA. The chain's CDR3 is CASSLGSYEQYF. In nucleotides, the CDR3 is TGTGCCAGCAGCCTGGGCTCCTACGAGCAGTACTTC.

The chain couples TRBV4-2 to TRBJ2-2, with no clear D. Germline CDR1 reads LGHNA; CDR2 reads YNFKEQ. The V end lost 2 bases, the J end lost 2 bases, and 0 bases lay between the germline ends. The length of the CDR3 is 12 residues. The CDR3 loop reads CASSQNTGELFF. CDR3 nucleotide sequence: TGTGCCAGCAGCCAAAACACCGGGGAGCTGTTTTTT.

The rearrangement uses TRBV11-2 and TRBJ2-1, with TRBD2 identical over 10 bases. The CDR3 sequence is 15 residues long. Germline V gene data show CDR1 as SGHAT and CDR2 as FQNNGV. V shed 3 bases, J shed 3 bases, and the junction held 2 bases outside the gene matches. This chain's CDR3 is CASSFGTSVYNEQFF. DNA for the CDR3: TGTGCCAGCAGCTTTGGGACTAGCGTCTACAATGAGCAGTTCTTC.

The chain combines TRBV4-3 with TRBJ2-2, with 7 bases fitting TRBD2. V lost 4 bases to trimming and J lost 6 bases; unmatched junction nucleotides: 8. CDR3 length: 15 residues. Germline CDR1 is LGHNA and CDR2 is YSLEER. The CDR3 DNA reads TGCGCCAGCAGCCGAGCCCCTAGCGGCCCCGGGGAGCTGTTTTTT. Encoded protein: CASSRAPSGPGELFF.